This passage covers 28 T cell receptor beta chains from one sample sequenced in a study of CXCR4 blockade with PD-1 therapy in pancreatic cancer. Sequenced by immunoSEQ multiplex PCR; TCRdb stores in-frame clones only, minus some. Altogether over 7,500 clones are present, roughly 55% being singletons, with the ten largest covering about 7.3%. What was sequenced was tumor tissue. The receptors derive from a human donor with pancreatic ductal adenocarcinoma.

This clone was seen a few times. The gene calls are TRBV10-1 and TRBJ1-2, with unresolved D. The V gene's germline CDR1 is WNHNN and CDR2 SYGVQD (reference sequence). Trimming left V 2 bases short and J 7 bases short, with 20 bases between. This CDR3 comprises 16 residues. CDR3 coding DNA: TGCGCCAGCAGTGAGCCGATCCCCAACCCCGCGAGTGGCTACACCTTC. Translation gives CASSEPIPNPASGYTF.

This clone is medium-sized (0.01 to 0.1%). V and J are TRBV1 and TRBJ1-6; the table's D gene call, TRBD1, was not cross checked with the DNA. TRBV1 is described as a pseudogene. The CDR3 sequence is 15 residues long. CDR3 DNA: TGCGCCAGCAGCCAAACCGACAGGGCTAATTCACCCCTCCACTTT. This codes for CASSQTDRANSPLHF.

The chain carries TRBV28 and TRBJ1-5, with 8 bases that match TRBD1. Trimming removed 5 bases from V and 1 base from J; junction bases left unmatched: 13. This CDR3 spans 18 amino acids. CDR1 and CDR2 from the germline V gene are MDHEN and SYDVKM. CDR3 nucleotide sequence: TGTGCCAGCAGTGTTATGTTCCTGCAGGGGGCAAGCAATCAGCCCCAGCATTTT. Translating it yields CASSVMFLQGASNQPQHF.

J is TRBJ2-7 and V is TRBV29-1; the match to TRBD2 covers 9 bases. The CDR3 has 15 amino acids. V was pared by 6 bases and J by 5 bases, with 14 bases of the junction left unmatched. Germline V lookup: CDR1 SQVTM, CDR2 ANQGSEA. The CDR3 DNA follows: TGCAGCGTCGGCTCGGCGGGAGGGGGCGTAAACGAGCAGTACTTC. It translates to CSVGSAGGGVNEQYF.

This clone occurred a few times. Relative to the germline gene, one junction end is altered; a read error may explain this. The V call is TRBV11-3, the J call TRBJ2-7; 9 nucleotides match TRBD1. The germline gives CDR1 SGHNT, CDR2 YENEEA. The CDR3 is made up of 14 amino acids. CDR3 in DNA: TGTGCCAGCAGTTTAGGGACAGGGTTCGACGAGCAGTACTTC. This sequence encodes CASSLGTGFDEQYF. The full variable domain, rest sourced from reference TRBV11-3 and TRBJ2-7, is EAGVVQSPRYKIIEKKQPVAFWCNPISGHNTLYWYLQNLGQGPELLIRYENEEAVDDSQLPKDRFSAERLKGVDSTLKIQPAELGDSAVYLCASSLGTGFDEQYFGPGTRLTVT.

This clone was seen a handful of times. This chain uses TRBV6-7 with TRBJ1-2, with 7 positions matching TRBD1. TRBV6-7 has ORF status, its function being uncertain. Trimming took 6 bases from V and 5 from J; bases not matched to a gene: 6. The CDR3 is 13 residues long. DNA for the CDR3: TGTGCCAGCAGATCCGGGACAGAGTATGGCTACACCTTC. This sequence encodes CASRSGTEYGYTF.

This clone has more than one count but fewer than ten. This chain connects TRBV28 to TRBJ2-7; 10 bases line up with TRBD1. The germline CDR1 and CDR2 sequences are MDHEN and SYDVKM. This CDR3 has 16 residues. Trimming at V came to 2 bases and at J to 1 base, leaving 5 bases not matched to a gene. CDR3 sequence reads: CASSLTGQGLSYEQYF. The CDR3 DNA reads TGTGCCAGCAGTTTAACGGGACAGGGGCTTTCCTACGAGCAGTACTTC.

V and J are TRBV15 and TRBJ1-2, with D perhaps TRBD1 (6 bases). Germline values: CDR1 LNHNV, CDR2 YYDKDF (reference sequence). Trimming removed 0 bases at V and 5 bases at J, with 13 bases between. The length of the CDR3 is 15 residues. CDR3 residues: CATSRDTGNYYGYTF. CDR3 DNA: TGTGCCACCAGCAGAGATACAGGGAATTATTATGGCTACACCTTC.

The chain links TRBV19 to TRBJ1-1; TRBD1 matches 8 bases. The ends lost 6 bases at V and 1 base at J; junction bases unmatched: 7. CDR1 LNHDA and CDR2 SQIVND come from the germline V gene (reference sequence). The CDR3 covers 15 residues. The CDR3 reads CASRTGGLGNTEAFF. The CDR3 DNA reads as TGTGCCAGTAGAACAGGGGGACTAGGGAACACTGAAGCTTTCTTT.

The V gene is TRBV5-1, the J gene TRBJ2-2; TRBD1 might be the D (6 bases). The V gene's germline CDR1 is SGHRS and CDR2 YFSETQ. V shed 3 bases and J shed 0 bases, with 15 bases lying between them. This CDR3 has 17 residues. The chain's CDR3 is CASSSLDGGPNTGELFF. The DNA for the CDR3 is TGCGCCAGCAGCTCGCTCGATGGGGGCCCGAACACCGGGGAGCTGTTTTTT.

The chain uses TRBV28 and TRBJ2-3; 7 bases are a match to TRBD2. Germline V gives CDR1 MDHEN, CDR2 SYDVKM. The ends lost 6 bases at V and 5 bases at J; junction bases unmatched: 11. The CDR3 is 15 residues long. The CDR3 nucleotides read TGTGCCAGCAGGAGGAGCGGGAAGGGTGGAGATACGCAGTATTTT. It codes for CASRRSGKGGDTQYF.

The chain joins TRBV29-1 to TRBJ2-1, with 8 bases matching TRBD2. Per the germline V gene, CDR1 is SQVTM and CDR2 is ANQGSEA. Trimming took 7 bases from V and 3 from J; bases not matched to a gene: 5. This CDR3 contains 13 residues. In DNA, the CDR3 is TGCAGCGCCGAGGGGACTAGCTACAATGAGCAGTTCTTC. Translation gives CSAEGTSYNEQFF.

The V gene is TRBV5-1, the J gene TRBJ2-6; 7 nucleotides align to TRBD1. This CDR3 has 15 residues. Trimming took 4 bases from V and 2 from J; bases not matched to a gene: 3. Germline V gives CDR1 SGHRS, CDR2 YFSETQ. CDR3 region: CASSRDRTGANVLTF. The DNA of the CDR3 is TGCGCCAGCAGCAGGGACAGAACTGGGGCCAACGTCCTGACTTTC.

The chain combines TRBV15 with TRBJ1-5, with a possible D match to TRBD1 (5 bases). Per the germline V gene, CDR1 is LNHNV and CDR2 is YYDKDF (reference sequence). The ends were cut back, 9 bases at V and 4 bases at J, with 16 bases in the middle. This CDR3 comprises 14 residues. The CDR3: CATGPGAFNQPQHF. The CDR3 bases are TGTGCCACGGGACCCGGGGCCTTTAATCAGCCCCAGCATTTT.

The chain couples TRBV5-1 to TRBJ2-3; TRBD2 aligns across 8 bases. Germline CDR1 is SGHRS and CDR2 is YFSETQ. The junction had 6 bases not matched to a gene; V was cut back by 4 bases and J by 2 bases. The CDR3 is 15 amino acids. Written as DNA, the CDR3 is TGCGCCAGCAGCCATAGCGGGGAAATCACAGATACGCAGTATTTT. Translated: CASSHSGEITDTQYF.

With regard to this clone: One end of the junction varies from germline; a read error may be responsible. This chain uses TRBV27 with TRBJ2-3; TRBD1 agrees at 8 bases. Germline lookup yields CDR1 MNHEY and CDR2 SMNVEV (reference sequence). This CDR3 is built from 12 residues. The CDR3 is CTSRTGLDTQYF. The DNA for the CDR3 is TGTACCAGCAGGACAGGGTTAGATACGCAGTATTTT.

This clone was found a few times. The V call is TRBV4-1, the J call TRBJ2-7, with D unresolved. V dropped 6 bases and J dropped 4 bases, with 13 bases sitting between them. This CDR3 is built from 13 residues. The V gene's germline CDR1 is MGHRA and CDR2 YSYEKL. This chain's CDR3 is CASSKDPGYEQYF. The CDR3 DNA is TGCGCCAGCAGTAAGGACCCCGGATACGAGCAGTACTTC.

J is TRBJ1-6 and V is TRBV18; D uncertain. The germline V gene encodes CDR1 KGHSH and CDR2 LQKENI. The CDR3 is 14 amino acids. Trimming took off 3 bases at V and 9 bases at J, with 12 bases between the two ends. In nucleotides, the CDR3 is TGTGCCAGCTCACCTGGGGATGGTGTTTCACCCCTCCACTTT. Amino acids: CASSPGDGVSPLHF.

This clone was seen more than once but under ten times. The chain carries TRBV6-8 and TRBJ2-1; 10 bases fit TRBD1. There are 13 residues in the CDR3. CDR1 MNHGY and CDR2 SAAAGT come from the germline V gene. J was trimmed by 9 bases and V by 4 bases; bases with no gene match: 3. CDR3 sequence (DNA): TGTGCCAGCAGTTGGGGGACAGGGGTTGAGCAGTTCTTC. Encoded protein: CASSWGTGVEQFF.

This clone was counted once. CDR3 residues: CSVGWDVAYEQYF. The CDR3 DNA is TGCAGCGTTGGCTGGGACGTTGCCTACGAGCAGTACTTC. This sequence joins TRBV29-1 and TRBJ2-7; TRBD1 or TRBD2 may be the D gene (5 bases each). Trimming took off 4 bases at V and 2 bases at J, with 12 bases between the two ends. Germline CDR1 is SQVTM and CDR2 is ANQGSEA. This CDR3 is 13 amino acids long.

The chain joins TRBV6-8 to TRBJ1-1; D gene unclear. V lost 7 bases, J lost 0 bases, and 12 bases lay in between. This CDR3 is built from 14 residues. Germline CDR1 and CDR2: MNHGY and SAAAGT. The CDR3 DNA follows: TGTGCCAGCATCCGGGGTTCCCTGAACACTGAAGCTTTCTTT. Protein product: CASIRGSLNTEAFF.

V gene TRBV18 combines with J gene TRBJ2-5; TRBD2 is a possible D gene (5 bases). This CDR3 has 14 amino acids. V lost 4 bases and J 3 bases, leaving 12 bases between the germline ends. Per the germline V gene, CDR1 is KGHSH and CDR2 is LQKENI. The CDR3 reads CASSLATAEETQYF. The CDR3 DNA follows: TGTGCCAGCTCACTAGCGACGGCAGAAGAGACCCAGTACTTC.

The CDR3 is CASRGSVEAFF. CDR3 nucleotide sequence: TGTGCCAGTAGGGGGAGCGTTGAAGCTTTCTTT. The chain combines TRBV19 with TRBJ1-1; unclear D gene. This CDR3 comprises 11 residues. In germline, CDR1 is LNHDA, CDR2 SQIVND (reference sequence). V lost 6 bases to trimming and J lost 7 bases, with 9 bases between them.

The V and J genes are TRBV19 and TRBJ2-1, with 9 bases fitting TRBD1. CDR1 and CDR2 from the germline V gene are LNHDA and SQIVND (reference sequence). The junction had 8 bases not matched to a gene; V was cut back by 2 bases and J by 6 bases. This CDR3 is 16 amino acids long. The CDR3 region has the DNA TGTGCCAGTAGTATAACCCCGGGACAGGGAAGCAATGAGCAGTTCTTC. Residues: CASSITPGQGSNEQFF.

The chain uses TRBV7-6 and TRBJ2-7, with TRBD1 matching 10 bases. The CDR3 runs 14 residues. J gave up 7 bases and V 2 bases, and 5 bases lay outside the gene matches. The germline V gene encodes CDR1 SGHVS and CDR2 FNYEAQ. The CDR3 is CASSLRQGAGEQYF. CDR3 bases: TGTGCCAGCAGCTTAAGACAGGGGGCAGGTGAGCAGTACTTC.

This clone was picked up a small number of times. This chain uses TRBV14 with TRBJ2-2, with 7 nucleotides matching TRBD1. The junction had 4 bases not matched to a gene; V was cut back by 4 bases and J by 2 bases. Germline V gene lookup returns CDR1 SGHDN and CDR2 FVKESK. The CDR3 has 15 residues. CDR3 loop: CASSPRDRNTGELFF. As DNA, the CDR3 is TGTGCCAGCAGCCCTCGGGACAGAAACACCGGGGAGCTGTTTTTT.

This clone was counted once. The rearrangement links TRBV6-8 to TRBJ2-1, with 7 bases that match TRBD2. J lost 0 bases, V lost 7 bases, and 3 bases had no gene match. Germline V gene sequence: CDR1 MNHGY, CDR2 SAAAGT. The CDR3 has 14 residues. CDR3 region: CASNRGGSYNEQFF. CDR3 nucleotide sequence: TGTGCCAGCAATCGCGGGGGCTCCTACAATGAGCAGTTCTTC.

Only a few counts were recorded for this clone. The CDR3 region is CASSLRRTELNEKLFF. CDR3 nucleotide sequence: TGTGCCAGCAGCTTACGAAGAACGGAGCTTAATGAAAAACTGTTTTTT. This sequence joins TRBV11-3 and TRBJ1-4, with D hard to call. This CDR3 region has 16 residues. Germline-derived CDR1 and CDR2 are SGHNT and YENEEA. V was pared by 2 bases and J by 4 bases, with 14 bases between. Combining the CDR3 with reference TRBV11-3 and TRBJ1-4 gives the whole variable domain EAGVVQSPRYKIIEKKQPVAFWCNPISGHNTLYWYLQNLGQGPELLIRYENEEAVDDSQLPKDRFSAERLKGVDSTLKIQPAELGDSAVYLCASSLRRTELNEKLFFGSGTQLSVL.